Following are 5 T cell receptor beta chains from one sample sequenced in a study of beta chain features in type 1 diabetes. Of the isolated RNA, all was reverse transcribed, and so the sequenced material was expressed TCRB transcripts. Sequencing was performed with immunoSEQ multiplex PCR; in TCRdb, only in-frame clones are kept and a portion is missing. The table shows roughly 610,000 clones, with roughly a sixth occurring only once. Sequencing was done on a sample of naive CD4+ T cells from blood. These receptors were taken from a man aged 18-30 years in good health.

This clone has just a few counts. The chain combines TRBV19 with TRBJ1-1, with D uncertain. V lost 7 bases and J lost 1, with 7 bases in between. CDR3 size: 12 residues. Germline CDR1 is LNHDA and CDR2 is SQIVND (reference sequence). Here the CDR3 reads CASKRENTEAFF. The CDR3 DNA is TGTGCCAGTAAGCGAGAGAACACTGAAGCTTTCTTT. Using reference TRBV19 and TRBJ1-1 for the parts outside the CDR3, the full variable domain is DGGITQSPKYLFRKEGQNVTLSCEQNLNHDAMYWYRQDPGQGLRLIYYSQIVNDFQKGDIAEGYSVSREKKESFPLTVTSAQKNPTAFYLCASKRENTEAFFGQGTRLTVV.

This clone was counted a few times. The chain couples TRBV7-2 to TRBJ2-4; 7 positions agree with TRBD1. There are 13 residues in the CDR3. Looked up from germline, CDR1 is SGHTA and CDR2 is FQGNSA. J gave up 4 bases and V 3 bases, and 0 bases lay outside the gene matches. CDR3 sequence reads: CASSLTGKNIQYF. The CDR3 DNA reads TGTGCCAGCAGCTTGACAGGGAAAAACATTCAGTACTTC.

This clone was detected a few times. This chain uses TRBV6-5 with TRBJ2-7; D perhaps matches TRBD2 (5 bases). The CDR3 length is 11 residues. Trimming removed 11 bases at V and 5 bases at J, with 13 bases between. The germline V gene encodes CDR1 MNHEY and CDR2 SVGAGI. The CDR3 loop is CASGEFHEQYF. CDR3 sequence (DNA): TGTGCCTCCGGGGAGTTCCACGAGCAGTACTTC.

This clone was recorded a few times. DNA of the CDR3: TGCGCCAGCCGGGGACAGACCCAAGAGACCCAGTACTTC. This codes for CASRGQTQETQYF. This sequence joins TRBV5-1 and TRBJ2-5; 7 nucleotides agree with TRBD1. V lost 7 bases and J lost 1; bases outside the gene matches: 4. This CDR3 comprises 13 residues. CDR1 and CDR2 (germline): SGHRS, YFSETQ.

This chain links TRBV18 with TRBJ2-5; weak D call: TRBD2 (6 bases). The CDR3 has 14 residues. The V and J ends lost 3 bases and 5 bases respectively, with 13 bases between them. CDR1 and CDR2 (germline): KGHSH, LQKENI. The chain's CDR3 is CASSPLVAGETQYF. The CDR3 DNA follows: TGTGCCAGCTCACCCCTTGTTGCGGGGGAGACCCAGTACTTC.